The 7 T cell receptor beta chains reported below all come from one sample, sequenced in a study of response to subunit inactivated influenza vaccine. TCRdb used MiXCR to reprocess the RT-PCR reads, holding one entry per CDR3 protein. Seen here are around 490,000 distinct CDR3 sequences, 7.6% observed once, and the top ten hold about an eighth. Sequences were derived from PBMCs from blood, sampled less than 30 months after vaccination. Every receptor here comes from a man between 50 and 69 years old who received an inactivated influenza vaccine.

This clonotype was seen a few times. The chain combines TRBV7-8 with TRBJ2-5; D may be TRBD1 (5 bases). CDR3 length: 15 residues. Trimming took 5 bases from V and 2 from J, leaving 15 bases between them. Germline V CDR1 and CDR2: SGHVS, FQNEAQ. CDR3 sequence (DNA): TGTGCCAGCAGCCTGACTTGGGGCGTACAAGAGACCCAGTACTTC. Translated, it gives CASSLTWGVQETQYF.

This clonotype was seen more than once but under ten times. V and J are TRBV12-3 or TRBV12-4 and TRBJ2-1; 10 nucleotides match TRBD2. Trimming at V came to 5 bases and at J to 4 bases, leaving 5 bases not matched to a gene. This CDR3 is built from 15 residues. The DNA for the CDR3 is TGTGCCAGCAGTGTTAGCGGGGGGCGATACAATGAGCAGTTCTTC. Residues: CASSVSGGRYNEQFF.

This clonotype occurred many times. The chain links TRBV7-9 to TRBJ2-1; perhaps TRBD2 as D (5 bases). Trimming left V 0 bases short and J 8 bases short, with 11 bases between. The CDR3 consists of 14 residues. Germline CDR1 SEHNR, CDR2 FQNEAQ (reference sequence). In DNA, the CDR3 is TGTGCCAGCAGCTTAGCGGGAGTGGGCGATGAGCAGTTCTTC. As protein: CASSLAGVGDEQFF. Supplemented by reference TRBV7-9 and TRBJ2-1, the full variable domain reads DTGVSQNPRHKITKRGQNVTFRCDPISEHNRLYWYRQTLGQGPEFLTYFQNEAQLEKSRLLSDRFSAERPKGSFSTLEIQRTEQGDSAMYLCASSLAGVGDEQFFGPGTRLTVL.

CDR3 in amino acids: CASRRTSGNILDTQYF. DNA of the CDR3: TGCGCCAGCAGACGGACTAGCGGGAATATCTTGGATACGCAGTATTTT. The V call is TRBV5-1, the J call TRBJ2-3; 12 positions agree with TRBD2. Per germline, CDR1 SGHRS and CDR2 YFSETQ. The CDR3 is 16 amino acids. V lost 5 bases and J lost 6; bases outside the gene matches: 10.

This clonotype was picked up a small number of times. V gene TRBV5-1 combines with J gene TRBJ1-1; maybe TRBD1 (5 bases). The CDR3 totals 15 residues. The V gene's germline CDR1 is SGHRS and CDR2 YFSETQ. Trimming stripped 0 bases from V and 5 bases from J, with 14 bases between. This CDR3 is CASSLGTGAWTEAFF. The CDR3 DNA is TGCGCCAGCAGCTTGGGGACTGGGGCGTGGACTGAAGCTTTCTTT.

The sample holds many counts of this clonotype. This chain uses TRBV3-1 with TRBJ2-1; D not resolved. This CDR3 is 12 amino acids long. V was clipped by 1 base and J by 13 bases, with 11 bases between them. Germline V gene sequence: CDR1 LGHDT, CDR2 YNNKEL (reference sequence). CDR3 sequence: CASSQVGRTQFF. The CDR3 DNA sequence: TGTGCCAGCAGCCAAGTTGGCAGGACCCAGTTCTTC.

In this sample, this clonotype turned up many times. The gene calls are TRBV6-4 and TRBJ2-3; D ambiguous. This CDR3 is 14 amino acids long. Trimming pared 4 bases from V and 2 bases from J, leaving 10 bases between. Germline-derived CDR1 and CDR2 are MRHNA and SNTAGT. The CDR3 coding sequence is TGTGCCAGCAGTGCCGACTCTCACACAGATACGCAGTATTTT. Amino acids: CASSADSHTDTQYF.